Listed below are T cell receptor beta chains from one sample, sequenced in a study of blood T cell repertoires in COVID-19. TCRdb's table, derived via immunoSEQ multiplex PCR, lists solely in-frame clones and lacks some. The sample consists of 250,000 to 350,000 clones, roughly 90% of them appearing once. The sequencing input was PBMCs or T cells enriched from blood (not recorded which). The receptors stem from a woman younger than 45 who had recovered from COVID-19. The CDR3 runs from the conserved cysteine through the conserved F or W. The D gene is left open where the match is weak. The size field is filled for only some rows; it gives once, few, many or a size class.

V gene: TRBV25-1; D gene: TRBD2; clone size: -; J gene: TRBJ2-1; CDR3 protein: CASSEPDQGLAVGEQFF; CDR3 DNA: TGTGCCAGCAGTGAACCTGACCAGGGACTAGCGGTAGGGGAGCAGTTCTTC
V gene: TRBV21-1; D gene: -; clone size: once; J gene: TRBJ2-2; CDR3 protein: CASSPRGPPKASKNTGELFF; CDR3 DNA: TGTGCCAGCAGCCCCCGCGGGCCGCCTAAGGCCAGTAAGAACACCGGGGAGCTGTTTTTT
V gene: TRBV4-1; D gene: -; clone size: -; J gene: TRBJ1-5; CDR3 protein: CASSQVGRDQPQHF; CDR3 DNA: TGCGCCAGCAGCCAAGTGGGGCGAGATCAGCCCCAGCATTTT
V gene: TRBV30; D gene: TRBD2; clone size: -; J gene: TRBJ2-5; CDR3 protein: CAWSGGAGETQYF; CDR3 DNA: TGTGCCTGGAGCGGGGGGGCGGGTGAGACCCAGTACTTC
V gene: TRBV10-3; D gene: TRBD2; clone size: -; J gene: TRBJ2-3; CDR3 protein: CAISSGLAPGGTDTQYF; CDR3 DNA: TGTGCCATCTCCTCGGGACTAGCCCCAGGTGGCACAGATACGCAGTATTTT
V gene: TRBV18; D gene: -; clone size: -; J gene: TRBJ2-4; CDR3 protein: CASSSDSGRYIQYF; CDR3 DNA: TGTGCCAGCTCCTCTGATAGCGGTCGGTACATTCAGTACTTC
V gene: TRBV7-9; D gene: -; clone size: -; J gene: TRBJ1-5; CDR3 protein: CASSSQGKGNQPQHF; CDR3 DNA: TGTGCCAGCAGCTCCCAGGGTAAGGGCAATCAGCCCCAGCATTTT
V gene: TRBV5-6; D gene: TRBD1; clone size: -; J gene: TRBJ2-7; CDR3 protein: CASRQPGQGIHEQYF; CDR3 DNA: TGTGCCAGCAGGCAACCGGGACAGGGGATCCACGAGCAGTACTTC
V gene: TRBV4-1; D gene: TRBD1; clone size: once; J gene: TRBJ2-1; CDR3 protein: CASSLIGTGKIAGYNEQFF; CDR3 DNA: TGCGCCAGCAGCCTAATCGGGACAGGGAAAATTGCGGGATACAATGAGCAGTTCTTC
V gene: TRBV28; D gene: TRBD2; clone size: once; J gene: TRBJ2-7; CDR3 protein: CASIGGESYEQYF; CDR3 DNA: TGTGCCAGCATCGGGGGGGAGAGCTACGAGCAGTACTTC
V gene: TRBV11-2; D gene: -; clone size: -; J gene: TRBJ2-4; CDR3 protein: CASSPEMPPNIQYF; CDR3 DNA: TGTGCCAGCAGCCCAGAAATGCCCCCGAACATTCAGTACTTC
V gene: TRBV4-1; D gene: TRBD1; clone size: -; J gene: TRBJ1-6; CDR3 protein: CASSQDLGQGSSPLHF; CDR3 DNA: TGCGCCAGCAGCCAAGATCTGGGACAGGGTTCATCACCCCTCCACTTT
V gene: TRBV9; D gene: -; clone size: -; J gene: TRBJ2-3; CDR3 protein: CASSSGGGTDTQYF; CDR3 DNA: TGTGCCAGCAGCTCCGGGGGAGGCACAGATACGCAGTATTTT
V gene: TRBV24-1; D gene: -; clone size: -; J gene: TRBJ2-2; CDR3 protein: CATNGRNTGELFF; CDR3 DNA: TGTGCCACCAATGGCAGAAACACCGGGGAGCTGTTTTTT
V gene: TRBV11-2; D gene: -; clone size: once; J gene: TRBJ1-3; CDR3 protein: CASSSDRLDTTIYF; CDR3 DNA: TGTGCCAGCAGCTCCGACAGGTTGGATACCACCATATATTTT
V gene: TRBV6-1; D gene: -; clone size: -; J gene: TRBJ1-3; CDR3 protein: CASSESGREDTIYF; CDR3 DNA: TGTGCCAGCAGTGAATCGGGGAGAGAGGACACCATATATTTT
V gene: TRBV25-1; D gene: -; clone size: -; J gene: TRBJ2-5; CDR3 protein: CASSEGGQGRRETQYF; CDR3 DNA: TGTGCCAGCAGTGAAGGAGGGCAGGGCAGGAGAGAGACCCAGTACTTC
V gene: TRBV7-9; D gene: TRBD1; clone size: few; J gene: TRBJ2-3; CDR3 protein: CASSLGTGDADTQYF; CDR3 DNA: TGTGCCAGCAGCTTGGGGACAGGGGATGCAGATACGCAGTATTTT
V gene: TRBV5-6; D gene: -; clone size: -; J gene: TRBJ1-1; CDR3 protein: CASSLVTAGNTEAFF; CDR3 DNA: TGTGCCAGCAGCTTAGTCACTGCCGGGAACACTGAAGCTTTCTTT
V gene: TRBV30; D gene: -; clone size: -; J gene: TRBJ1-5; CDR3 protein: CAWSRGGGVQHF; CDR3 DNA: TGTGCCTGGAGCAGGGGCGGCGGCGTCCAGCATTTT
V gene: TRBV7-8; D gene: -; clone size: -; J gene: TRBJ1-2; CDR3 protein: CASSLQGQSPWYGYTF; CDR3 DNA: TGTGCCAGCAGCCTACAGGGCCAAAGCCCTTGGTATGGCTACACCTTC
V gene: TRBV5-1; D gene: TRBD1; clone size: -; J gene: TRBJ2-3; CDR3 protein: CASSVTGADTQYF; CDR3 DNA: TGCGCCAGCAGCGTGACAGGGGCAGATACGCAGTATTTT
V gene: TRBV20-1; D gene: -; clone size: -; J gene: TRBJ1-1; CDR3 protein: CSARDLRKAFF; CDR3 DNA: TGCAGTGCTAGAGATCTGAGAAAAGCTTTCTTT
V gene: TRBV28; D gene: TRBD2; clone size: -; J gene: TRBJ2-1; CDR3 protein: CASSSPLAGDNEQFF; CDR3 DNA: TGTGCCAGCAGTTCCCCACTAGCGGGGGACAATGAGCAGTTCTTC
V gene: TRBV12-2; D gene: -; clone size: -; J gene: TRBJ1-2; CDR3 protein: CASRPSRQLYGYTF; CDR3 DNA: TGTGCAAGTCGCCCTAGTCGTCAGCTCTATGGCTACACCTTC
V gene: TRBV28; D gene: TRBD1; clone size: -; J gene: TRBJ1-5; CDR3 protein: CASSWVQGAGNQPQHF; CDR3 DNA: TGTGCCAGCAGTTGGGTACAGGGGGCTGGCAATCAGCCCCAGCATTTT
V gene: TRBV19; D gene: -; clone size: once; J gene: TRBJ1-1; CDR3 protein: CASSRGQEGSEAFF; CDR3 DNA: TGTGCCAGTAGTAGGGGGCAAGAGGGGTCTGAAGCTTTCTTT
V gene: TRBV19; D gene: -; clone size: -; J gene: TRBJ1-1; CDR3 protein: CASSEQVNTEAFF; CDR3 DNA: TGTGCCAGTAGTGAGCAGGTTAACACTGAAGCTTTCTTT
V gene: TRBV21-1; D gene: -; clone size: -; J gene: TRBJ1-1; CDR3 protein: CASNNRGSAFF; CDR3 DNA: TGTGCCAGCAATAATAGGGGGAGTGCTTTCTTT
V gene: TRBV18; D gene: TRBD1; clone size: -; J gene: TRBJ1-4; CDR3 protein: CASSPERDRGNEKLFF; CDR3 DNA: TGTGCCAGCTCACCAGAGCGGGACAGGGGGAATGAAAAACTGTTTTTT
V gene: TRBV10-1; D gene: TRBD1; clone size: few; J gene: TRBJ1-2; CDR3 protein: CASSDHGTEKSYTF; CDR3 DNA: TGCGCCAGCAGTGACCACGGGACAGAGAAGAGCTACACCTTC
V gene: TRBV19; D gene: TRBD1; clone size: -; J gene: TRBJ1-2; CDR3 protein: CASSSRDRANYGYTF; CDR3 DNA: TGTGCCAGTAGTTCCAGGGACAGGGCCAACTATGGCTACACCTTC
V gene: TRBV7-2; D gene: TRBD1; clone size: -; J gene: TRBJ1-3; CDR3 protein: CASSLDRYRGSGNTIYF; CDR3 DNA: TGTGCCAGCAGCTTAGACCGGTACAGGGGCTCTGGAAACACCATATATTTT
V gene: TRBV7-8; D gene: -; clone size: -; J gene: TRBJ2-1; CDR3 protein: CASSPGGNEQFF; CDR3 DNA: TGTGCCAGCAGCCCCGGGGGAAATGAGCAGTTCTTC
V gene: TRBV7-3; D gene: -; clone size: -; J gene: TRBJ2-7; CDR3 protein: CASSFNFLYEQYF; CDR3 DNA: TGTGCCAGCAGCTTCAACTTCCTTTACGAGCAGTACTTC